This T cell receptor beta chain was documented in a study of response to subunit inactivated influenza vaccine. Points from the study as a whole: That few new T cells are recruited by each seasonal influenza vaccination was the authors' suggestion.

Turning to this clonotype: Its antigen is not identified.

This CDR3 is built from 16 residues. V trimming: 6 bases; J trimming: 1 base; junction bases outside the gene matches: 6. A single record per CDR3 protein comes from TCRdb applying MiXCR to the RT-PCR reads. Of over 800,000 distinct CDR3 sequences listed, 21% were seen once; the top ten hold about a tenth. Sequenced material: PBMCs from blood, taken more than 4 days after vaccination. The J gene is TRBJ2-1, the V gene TRBV12-3 or TRBV12-4, with 10 positions matching TRBD2. The sequence derives from a man aged 45-65 years who received an inactivated influenza vaccine. The CDR3 nucleotides read TGTGCCAGCAGGCTAGCGGGAGCCCCTTCCTACAATGAGCAGTTCTTC. Protein sequence: CASRLAGAPSYNEQFF.